This TCR beta chain was found in a study of CD8+CD57+ T cells in acquired aplastic anemia. The overall study: DNA recovered from sorted CD4+ and CD8+ cells had a mean of about 3 ug.

There are many counts of this clonotype. Its antigen is still unknown. Deletions cut 7 bases from V and 5 bases from J, with 20 bases between. The CDR3 is made up of 15 amino acids. From germline, CDR1 is MRHNA and CDR2 SNTAGT. Patients included in sequencing had previously demonstrated CD8+CD57+ cell expansion by flow cytometry. For CDR3 and TCR beta VDJ profiling, genomic DNA was the template used. One entry per CDR3 protein results from TCRdb running MiXCR on the reads. Of approximately 150,000 distinct CDR3 sequences in the sample, less than 60% were seen once. Study-wide findings and caveats: Patients had fewer than 35 CD8+ CDR3 sequences in common with controls (the shared set). Levels of CD8+ Simpson's diversity were not significantly distinct in patients versus controls.

Sequenced material: sorted CD4+, CD8+, or CD8+CD57+ T cells (not recorded which) from PBMCs. The receptor was isolated from a human donor with aplastic anemia. The gene calls are TRBV6-4 and TRBJ2-5; no reliable D call. CDR3 sequence (DNA): TGTGCCAGCAACCTTCCAGGACCCTTTCGGGAGACCCAGTACTTC. It codes for CASNLPGPFRETQYF.